This T cell receptor beta chain was recovered during a study of Ad26.COV2.S vaccination and SARS-CoV-2 variants (dated by TCRdb to about 2021). The study in broad terms: Vaccine-arm donors were drawn from COV1001, a multicentre, randomized, double-blind, placebo-controlled phase I-IIa trial of Ad26.COV2.S in healthy adults. Dosing of Ad26.COV2.S was intramuscular, at either 5x10^10 or 1x10^11 viral particles, delivered as one shot or as two shots spaced 56 days apart. Sequencing of the TCRbeta repertoire served to evaluate the specificity and breadth of SARS-CoV-2-reactive T cell receptors following Ad26.COV2.S vaccination. The TCR-sequenced set comprised about 30 samples: some 20 Ad26.COV2.S vaccine recipients, 5 placebo recipients and 8 SARS-CoV-2 convalescent individuals. Participants in the trial were split at random into five groups of five each, receiving low-dose or high-dose Ad26.COV2.S once or twice, or else placebo on both occasions. Investigators remained blinded to trial group allocation during experiments and outcome assessment.

The immunoSEQ Assay was used to sequence TCRbeta CDR3 regions. After extraction, genomic DNA underwent amplification by bias-controlled multiplex PCR, followed by high-throughput sequencing. The published analysis was carried out like this. To quantify the absolute abundance of every unique TCRbeta CDR3 region, sequences were collapsed and filtered. T cell fraction was estimated by normalizing TCRbeta template counts to usable DNA, with usable DNA measured through amplification of reference genes found in all nucleated cells. Repertoire TCRs were annotated as SARS-CoV-2-specific by exact matching of V gene, CDR3 amino acid sequence and J gene to a known reactive TCR set. MIRA supplied the reference SARS-CoV-2 TCR set, which was filtered for enrichment in COVID-19-positive ImmuneCODE repertoires so that public or cross-reactive TCRs were removed. Based on the MIRA antigens, annotated TCRs were further analysed at the level of specific ORF or position within ORF. Breadth was defined as annotated unique rearrangements over total unique productive rearrangements; depth was the summed frequency of those rearrangements. Group comparisons of TCR breadth used two-sided Wilcoxon rank-sum tests. TCRdb stores this immuneACCESS table with in-frame sequences only. Part of the clones is absent; in the studies checked, under half of the shortfall reflects unresolved V genes, and no reason is known for the rest. From that table come the V and J calls and clone size; the DNA was used to work out D and trimming. The sample profile shows about 430,000 clones; 75% to 95% of them were found once. The ten largest clonotypes hold more than 10% of the sample.

Overall study results and their limits: After vaccination, spike-specific CD8+ and CD4+ T cell responses were reported to show substantial breadth. Higher spike-specific TCR breadth was observed in Ad26.COV2.S recipients than in placebo recipients (P = 0.0014). Vaccine and placebo recipients had similar non-spike TCR breadth, a finding consistent with the vaccine containing only spike. Comparing responses between vaccine doses or regimens was not something the study was powered to do. According to the authors, total T cell responses may have been underestimated by the TCR breadth and depth analyses.

On this clone itself: Its specific antigen is unknown. The input lacks base qualities; no much larger clone sits a single base away.

The intended sense of this specimen's treatment or condition label: about 20 received Ad26.COV2.S at low or high dose, single or two shots; 5 received placebo; per-sample allocation not given. Repertoires of vaccine and placebo recipients were sequenced from samples taken on day 63 after the first injection. Cohort 1b enrolled 25 to 30 adults aged 18-55 years at a single site in Boston, USA, between 29 July and 7 August 2020. As a vaccine, Ad26.COV2.S was a replication-incompetent adenovirus type 26 vector that expressed a prefusion-stabilized SARS-CoV-2 spike protein derived from the original Wuhan strain. Sequencing was performed on peripheral blood, taken in a trial of Ad26.COV2.S vaccine versus placebo. This clonotype was obtained from a person between 18 and 59 years old who received the Ad26.COV2.S COVID-19 vaccine or a placebo.

The CDR3 protein sequence reads: CASSYTQGISEAFF. Read as DNA, the sequence is TGTGCCAGCTCATACACGCAGGGGATCTCTGAAGCTTTCTTT. Recombination connected TRBV18 to TRBJ1-1; 6 matching bases give a weak D call of TRBD1. Based on the germline V gene, the CDR1 and CDR2 sequences are KGHSH and LQKENI. The CDR3 runs 14 amino acids, cysteine and phenylalanine included. Here the CDR3 DNA is all that survives: 42 bases in frame from base 1. V loses 5 bases of germline sequence and J loses 6 bases, and the interval between the two ends is 16 bases.